These T cell receptor beta chains were read from a single sample in a study of T cells in Graves' hyperthyroidism and ophthalmopathy. From the multiplex PCR reads, TCRdb called clonotypes with MiXCR, one entry per CDR3 protein. The sample includes almost 600,000 distinct CDR3 sequences, approximately 14% of them seen just once. Sequencing input: blood. The receptors here all came from a woman in her 30s with Graves' hyperthyroidism that later progressed to Graves' ophthalmopathy. Both conserved end residues are trimmed from each CDR3.

j_call	v_call	cdr3_aa
TRBJ1-4	TRBV10-2	ASSESRQLTLEKLF
TRBJ1-5	TRBV5-6	ASSYRGHNQPQH
TRBJ2-2	TRBV27	ASSLFGLGELF
TRBJ2-4	TRBV6-1	ASSYIRDSPKNIQY
TRBJ1-4	TRBV7-9	ASRKDGPNEKLF
TRBJ2-7	TRBV11-3	ASSLLKGLGEQY
TRBJ2-7	TRBV10-3	ATRTRRVDHEQY
TRBJ1-1	TRBV28	ASSLMVSGKTEAF
TRBJ2-6	TRBV7-2	ASSLQRTSGSSGANVLT
TRBJ2-1	TRBV19	ASLEGIEQF
TRBJ2-7	TRBV19	ASSIRTGPPYEQY
TRBJ2-5	TRBV3-1	ASSSSGGRGAQY
TRBJ2-3	TRBV5-1	ASSLSSGADTQY
TRBJ2-7	TRBV20-1	STLAGGLEQY
TRBJ1-2	TRBV19	ASSNWDRGRVGGYT
TRBJ2-1	TRBV19	ASTVQGAYNAQF
TRBJ1-1	TRBV11-2	ASSLVGINTEAF
TRBJ2-7	TRBV7-3	ASSLVYTASGGYEQY
TRBJ2-7	TRBV19	ASSTGRGIRGGHYEQY
TRBJ2-1	TRBV27	ASSLDRVPTSEQF
TRBJ1-3	TRBV30	AWGGGTVSGNTIY
TRBJ2-3	TRBV12-3/TRBV12-4	ASRDPGQSTDTQY
TRBJ1-1	TRBV25-1	ASSEGGDPEAF
TRBJ2-7	TRBV5-1	ASSLAPDYEQY
TRBJ2-1	TRBV27	ASSFRGYNEQF
TRBJ2-3	TRBV3-1	ASSQDKPPTSGRLYTDTQY
TRBJ1-3	TRBV20-1	SARDPKSSGNTIY
TRBJ1-1	TRBV27	ASSLRGEGTEAF
TRBJ1-2	TRBV5-1	ASSSAEIGGYT
TRBJ1-6	TRBV30	AWSVLGPYYGVTENSPLH
TRBJ1-4	TRBV19	ASSNRRTGFNEKLF
TRBJ1-4	TRBV13	ASSRMNEKLF
TRBJ1-2	TRBV6-2/TRBV6-3	ASSYSRGSRGYT
TRBJ1-1	TRBV5-5	ASSQGPANTEAF
TRBJ1-2	TRBV2	ASSPLAVRGGEGGYT
TRBJ2-7	TRBV3-1	ASSRSPGGASYEQY
TRBJ2-1	TRBV29-1	SVGTPTPYNEQF
TRBJ1-2	TRBV2	ASSGQGNYGYT
TRBJ1-1	TRBV30	ACSFDINTEAF
TRBJ2-5	TRBV4-2	ASSPSRGETQY
TRBJ1-2	TRBV3-1	ASSPFGGNYGYT
TRBJ2-2	TRBV4-3	ASSQASWDGAHTGELF
TRBJ2-7	TRBV12-3/TRBV12-4	ASSFGAGLASYEQY
TRBJ1-5	TRBV12-3/TRBV12-4	ASSVGGDSNQPQH
TRBJ1-3	TRBV20-1	SAREAGQGRPRRSGNTIY
TRBJ2-7	TRBV20-1	SARDIGRSSYEQY
TRBJ1-3	TRBV11-2	ASSPLRVRNTIY
TRBJ1-4	TRBV2	ASQRATNEKLF
TRBJ2-1	TRBV18	ASSPFTQWGYNEQF
TRBJ2-1	TRBV3-1	ASSPRSASGSSPYNEQF
TRBJ2-3	TRBV10-1	ASSEGQTRTDTQY